The sequence of this T cell receptor beta chain was determined in a study of blood T cells in healthy people across ages. Study-wide findings and caveats: Diversity was estimated from one million T cells, and these estimates were considered underestimates.

Using a J-beta primer mix together with a sample-barcoded 5' primer, a second PCR was run for roughly 7 to 11 cycles. CDR3-containing paired-end reads numbered at least 2.5 million in each sample. MiXCR was run by TCRdb on the 5' RACE reads, yielding one entry per CDR3 protein. This sample yields some 1.4 million distinct CDR3 sequences, of which roughly 45% are seen a single time; approximately 7.9% belongs to the top ten. With regard to this clonotype: As yet, its antigen is unknown.

There were healthy Caucasian individuals from Russia, aged 6 to 90, serving as donors. The specimen sequenced was blood. The TCR originated in a woman between 18 and 30 years old in good health.

In nucleotides, the CDR3 is TGTGCCAGCAGCTTAGCGGGGAGCTTGCAGACCCAGTACTTC. It yields the protein CASSLAGSLQTQYF. The chain uses TRBV7-9 and TRBJ2-5; TRBD2 is a possible D gene (5 bases). Germline V gene data show CDR1 as SEHNR and CDR2 as FQNEAQ (reference sequence). CDR3 length: 14 amino acids. Trimming took off 0 bases at V and 6 bases at J, with 11 bases between the two ends.